A selection of T cell receptor beta chains follows, all from one sample in a study of blood T cell repertoires in COVID-19. The assay was immunoSEQ multiplex PCR, and TCRdb's table has in-frame clones only and misses some. The table shows tens of thousands of clones, with about 95% occurring only once. The sequencing sample was made of peripheral blood. These receptors originate from a human donor with active COVID-19. The donor label of this sample is uncertain. CDR3s leave out the opening cysteine and the closing phenylalanine or tryptophan. D genes are given only for firm matches. Only some rows state a clone size, as once, few, many or a class for expanded clones.

v_gene: TRBV11-3; d_gene: TRBD1; abundance: NA; CDR3aa: ASSSTGGSTGELF
v_gene: TRBV19; d_gene: TRBD2; abundance: NA; CDR3aa: ATRGLAGDEQY
v_gene: TRBV7-2; d_gene: TRBD2; abundance: NA; CDR3aa: ASSGSGVSTDTQY
v_gene: TRBV11-3; d_gene: TRBD2; abundance: NA; CDR3aa: ASSLDGAAGGRQETQY
v_gene: TRBV15; d_gene: NA; abundance: once; CDR3aa: ATSRGERTYNEQF
v_gene: TRBV3-1/TRBV3-2; d_gene: TRBD1; abundance: NA; CDR3aa: ASSQVQGNEQY
v_gene: TRBV2; d_gene: NA; abundance: NA; CDR3aa: ASTQGLANYGYT
v_gene: TRBV6-5; d_gene: NA; abundance: NA; CDR3aa: ASRFGAAEAF
v_gene: TRBV14; d_gene: TRBD2; abundance: NA; CDR3aa: ASSAGTSGGLTYNEQF
v_gene: TRBV29-1; d_gene: NA; abundance: NA; CDR3aa: SVDMGRSGNEQF
v_gene: TRBV20-1; d_gene: TRBD2; abundance: NA; CDR3aa: SASRGGPKETQY
v_gene: TRBV10-3; d_gene: NA; abundance: once; CDR3aa: AISGNREGGPQH
v_gene: TRBV6-4; d_gene: TRBD2; abundance: NA; CDR3aa: ASSRGDTGELF
v_gene: TRBV5-1; d_gene: NA; abundance: NA; CDR3aa: ASTLYPGAIVETQY
v_gene: TRBV7-6; d_gene: NA; abundance: NA; CDR3aa: ASSMTFGGQTQY
v_gene: TRBV27; d_gene: TRBD2; abundance: NA; CDR3aa: ASRLAGAREQY
v_gene: TRBV7-2; d_gene: TRBD1; abundance: NA; CDR3aa: ASSLPGGRTGELF
v_gene: TRBV5-6; d_gene: TRBD2; abundance: NA; CDR3aa: ASSARSGAEETQY
v_gene: TRBV5-1; d_gene: NA; abundance: NA; CDR3aa: ASSLGQQYEKLF
v_gene: TRBV27; d_gene: TRBD2; abundance: NA; CDR3aa: ASSLGLAGDNEQF
v_gene: TRBV5-1; d_gene: TRBD1; abundance: NA; CDR3aa: ASRTRTGANTEAF
v_gene: TRBV6-5; d_gene: TRBD1; abundance: NA; CDR3aa: AITGAYEQY
v_gene: TRBV5-1; d_gene: NA; abundance: NA; CDR3aa: ASSLMTRGHNEQF
v_gene: TRBV5-1; d_gene: TRBD1; abundance: NA; CDR3aa: ASSLGQGGETQY
v_gene: TRBV4-2; d_gene: NA; abundance: NA; CDR3aa: ASSQVGGDQPQH
v_gene: TRBV2; d_gene: TRBD2; abundance: NA; CDR3aa: ASLGGLAKNIQY
v_gene: TRBV7-8; d_gene: TRBD1; abundance: NA; CDR3aa: ASSSRGRTSNQPQH
v_gene: TRBV5-4; d_gene: NA; abundance: NA; CDR3aa: ASSFSIARVDNEQF
v_gene: TRBV28; d_gene: NA; abundance: NA; CDR3aa: ASSLRGYEQF
v_gene: TRBV19; d_gene: NA; abundance: NA; CDR3aa: ASIGTGDTQY
v_gene: TRBV5-1; d_gene: NA; abundance: NA; CDR3aa: ASRAGTDTQY
v_gene: TRBV3-1/TRBV3-2; d_gene: NA; abundance: NA; CDR3aa: ASSQQTGLSTNYGYT
v_gene: TRBV3-1/TRBV3-2; d_gene: TRBD1; abundance: NA; CDR3aa: ASSQTGGVNTEAF
v_gene: TRBV7-2; d_gene: NA; abundance: NA; CDR3aa: ASSFGGKTYEQY
v_gene: TRBV5-5; d_gene: NA; abundance: NA; CDR3aa: ASSLVVSETQY
v_gene: TRBV7-9; d_gene: TRBD1; abundance: once; CDR3aa: ASSFPGQRGYEQF
v_gene: TRBV27; d_gene: TRBD1; abundance: NA; CDR3aa: ASSLSTGGNYEQY
v_gene: TRBV9; d_gene: NA; abundance: NA; CDR3aa: ASSVGTVSGEKLF
v_gene: TRBV12-5; d_gene: NA; abundance: NA; CDR3aa: ASGTPRGGNTEAF
v_gene: TRBV6-2/TRBV6-3; d_gene: TRBD2; abundance: NA; CDR3aa: ASSWNPQRGGTDTQY
v_gene: TRBV2; d_gene: TRBD2; abundance: NA; CDR3aa: ASTRTSESSYEQY
v_gene: TRBV25-1; d_gene: TRBD1; abundance: few; CDR3aa: ASSDWDRDYGYT